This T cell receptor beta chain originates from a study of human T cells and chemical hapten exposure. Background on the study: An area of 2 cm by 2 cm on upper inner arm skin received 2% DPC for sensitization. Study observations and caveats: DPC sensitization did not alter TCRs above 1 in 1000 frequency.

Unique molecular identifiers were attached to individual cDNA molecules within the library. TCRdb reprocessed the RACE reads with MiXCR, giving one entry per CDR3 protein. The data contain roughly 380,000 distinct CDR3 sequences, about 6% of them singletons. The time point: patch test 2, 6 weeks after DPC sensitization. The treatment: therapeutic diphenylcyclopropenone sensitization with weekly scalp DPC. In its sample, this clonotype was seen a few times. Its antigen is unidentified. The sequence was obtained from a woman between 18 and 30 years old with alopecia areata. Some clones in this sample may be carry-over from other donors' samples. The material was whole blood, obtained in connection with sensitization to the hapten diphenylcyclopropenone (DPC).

The DNA of the CDR3 is TGTGCCAGCAGCGTTACAATAGGGACAGGGGACTCCTCTGGGGCCAACGTCCTGACTTTC. Residues: CASSVTIGTGDSSGANVLTF. The chain employs TRBV9 and TRBJ2-6, with TRBD1 identical over 10 bases. There are 20 residues in the CDR3. Germline CDR1 is SGDLS and CDR2 is YYNGEE. J gave up 0 bases and V 2 bases, and 11 bases lay outside the gene matches.